This TCR beta chain originates from a study of response to subunit inactivated influenza vaccine. Each CDR3 protein is one row after TCRdb ran MiXCR on the RT-PCR reads. The repertoire holds roughly 550,000 distinct CDR3 sequences, with approximately 24% as singletons. These data are also associated with another study on T cells expressing NK-cell markers. From that report: Generation of TCR beta cDNA was performed by 5'RACE template switching incorporating UMIs. The same clonotypes also predominated in the CD3+CD56-NKG2C+ fraction of four donors. Unclear, still, was the HCMV specificity of the expanded NKG2C+ T cell clones.

The sequenced sample was CD4+ T cells sorted from PBMCs, obtained about 13 days after vaccination. This sequence was found in a man in his forties or fifties who received an inactivated influenza vaccine.

The CDR3 is CASKGLDGDTYGYTF. CDR3 nucleotide sequence: TGTGCCAGCAAGGGATTGGACGGGGATACCTATGGCTACACCTTC. The V call is TRBV7-6, the J call TRBJ1-2; no definite D call. In germline, CDR1 is SGHVS, CDR2 FNYEAQ. This CDR3 is 15 amino acids long. With 7 bases removed from V and 4 bases from J, the gap between germline ends came to 19 bases.